Below, 28 T cell receptor beta chains from the same sample are listed, as sequenced in a study of CD8 T cells in ankylosing spondylitis. One entry per CDR3 protein results from TCRdb running MiXCR on the 5' RACE reads. The sample includes 200,000 to 250,000 distinct CDR3 sequences, roughly 26% of them seen just once. Specimen: blood, either unsorted or a sorted T cell fraction (not recorded which). Source of these receptors: a male donor with ankylosing spondylitis or in good health (not recorded which).

This clonotype turned up a few times. The chain links TRBV12-3 or TRBV12-4 to TRBJ2-5; D could derive from TRBD1 or TRBD2 (5 bases each). The V gene lost 3 bases and the J gene lost 7 bases, with 6 bases spanning the gap. CDR3 length: 11 amino acids. CDR3 protein: CASSLRGTQYF. The DNA of the CDR3 is TGTGCCAGCAGTTTGAGGGGGACCCAGTACTTC.

The rearrangement uses TRBV7-6 and TRBJ2-7, with D perhaps TRBD1 (6 bases). Germline V gives CDR1 SGHVS, CDR2 FNYEAQ. V was clipped by 5 bases and J by 4 bases, with 15 bases between them. CDR3 length equals 14 residues. This CDR3 is CASSPPGDQYEQYF. The CDR3 DNA follows: TGTGCCAGCAGCCCCCCAGGGGATCAGTACGAGCAGTACTTC.

This chain connects TRBV5-5 to TRBJ2-2; no definite D call. Per the germline V gene, CDR1 is SGHKS and CDR2 is YYEKEE (reference sequence). The ends were cut back, 4 bases at V and 4 bases at J, with 11 bases in the middle. The CDR3 has 14 residues. The CDR3 sequence: CASSLDPATGELFF. The CDR3, as DNA: TGTGCCAGCAGCCTCGACCCCGCCACCGGGGAGCTGTTTTTT.

This clonotype was seen at least ten times. The genes are TRBV9 and TRBJ2-3, with no clear D. The CDR3 has 14 residues. CDR1 is SGDLS and CDR2 is YYNGEE in the germline V gene. V was trimmed by 2 bases and J by 2 bases, leaving 9 bases between them. CDR3 DNA sequence: TGTGCCAGCAGCGTCCGTCCGGACACAGATACGCAGTATTTT. It translates to CASSVRPDTDTQYF. The full variable domain, with the rest looked up from reference TRBV9 and TRBJ2-3, is DSGVTQTPKHLITATGQRVTLRCSPRSGDLSVYWYQQSLDQGLQFLIQYYNGEERAKGNILERFSAQQFPDLHSELNLSSLELGDSALYFCASSVRPDTDTQYFGPGTRLTVL.

This clonotype has just a few counts. The chain couples TRBV12-3 or TRBV12-4 to TRBJ2-7; the D gene is possibly TRBD1 (6 bases). There are 14 residues in the CDR3. V was shortened by 6 bases and J by 3 bases, with 15 bases between the two germline ends. As DNA, the CDR3 is TGTGCCAGCAGCCGAGGACAGTTCGACTACGAGCAGTACTTC. This translates into CASSRGQFDYEQYF.

This chain joins TRBV27 and TRBJ2-5, with a weak D call TRBD1 (6 bases). Germline CDR1 and CDR2: MNHEY and SMNVEV (reference sequence). Trimming left V 6 bases short and J 6 bases short, with 17 bases between. This CDR3 has 14 residues. The CDR3, as DNA: TGTGCCAGCAGGAACCCCAGGGGCAGCAAGACCCAGTACTTC. Translating it yields CASRNPRGSKTQYF.

This clonotype occurred many times. The V call is TRBV5-1, the J call TRBJ2-1; 8 bases are shared with TRBD2. J gave up 6 bases and V 4 bases, and 3 bases lay outside the gene matches. Germline V gene sequence: CDR1 SGHRS, CDR2 YFSETQ. CDR3 size: 13 residues. The CDR3, as DNA: TGCGCCAGCAGCCTAGGGACTAGCAATGAGCAGTTCTTC. Translating gives CASSLGTSNEQFF.

This clonotype was observed a few times. J is TRBJ2-7 and V is TRBV20-1; maybe TRBD2 (6 bases). CDR3 length: 13 residues. Germline V gives CDR1 DFQATT, CDR2 SNEGSKA (reference sequence). Trimming removed 3 bases at V and 2 bases at J, with 11 bases between. The CDR3: CSARGSGTYEQYF. CDR3 bases: TGCAGTGCTAGGGGTAGCGGAACCTACGAGCAGTACTTC.

This clonotype occurred many times. The junction departs from the called germline gene at one end, perhaps through a read error. The V and J genes are TRBV7-7 and TRBJ2-1; the D gene is possibly TRBD2 (7 bases). Germline lookup yields CDR1 SSHAT and CDR2 FNYEAQ (reference sequence). The CDR3 is 17 amino acids. The CDR3 DNA follows: TGTGCTAGCAGCTCGGGGTATGGGGAGGGGGGATACAATGAGCAGTTCTTC. Its protein product is CASSSGYGEGGYNEQFF.

V usage is TRBV12-3 or TRBV12-4 and J usage is TRBJ1-1; 8 nucleotides line up with TRBD1. CDR3 size: 14 residues. V lost 3 bases, J lost 4 bases, and 4 bases stayed unmatched. The CDR3: CASSFQGQGTEAFF. The CDR3 bases are TGTGCCAGCAGTTTCCAAGGACAGGGCACTGAAGCTTTCTTT.

J is TRBJ2-7 and V is TRBV20-1; D unresolved. V was trimmed by 1 base and J by 4 bases, leaving 11 bases between them. CDR3 size: 13 residues. Germline loops: CDR1 DFQATT, CDR2 SNEGSKA (reference sequence). CDR3 in amino acids: CSARVGQSYEQYF. Written as DNA, the CDR3 is TGCAGTGCTAGAGTAGGGCAGTCATACGAGCAGTACTTC.

The chain couples TRBV29-1 to TRBJ2-3, with D maybe TRBD2 (6 bases). The CDR3 has 13 amino acids. From germline, CDR1 is SQVTM and CDR2 ANQGSEA. Trimming removed 3 bases from V and 3 bases from J, with 10 bases in between. The CDR3 region is CSVDTAGTDTQYF. For the CDR3, the DNA is TGCAGCGTTGATACCGCGGGAACAGATACGCAGTATTTT.

In its sample, this clonotype was seen a few times. This rearrangement joins TRBV20-1 to TRBJ2-3, with 10 bases matching TRBD2. J lost 0 bases, V lost 0 bases, and 3 bases had no gene match. CDR1 is DFQATT and CDR2 is SNEGSKA in the germline V gene (reference sequence). The CDR3 is 16 residues long. The CDR3 reads CSARDGLAESTDTQYF. CDR3 nucleotide sequence: TGCAGTGCTAGAGACGGACTAGCGGAGAGCACAGATACGCAGTATTTT.

V gene TRBV29-1 combines with J gene TRBJ2-4; possibly TRBD1 for D (6 bases). Deletions cut 5 bases from V and 5 bases from J, with 22 bases between. Per the germline V gene, CDR1 is SQVTM and CDR2 is ANQGSEA. The CDR3 length is 16 residues. The DNA of the CDR3 is TGCAGCGTTTCTACTCCCTGGTCAGGGGCCGAAAACATTCAGTACTTC. Amino acid sequence: CSVSTPWSGAENIQYF.

The chain is built from TRBV24-1 and TRBJ2-5; no reliable D call. Germline-derived CDR1 and CDR2 are KGHDR and SFDVKD. The CDR3 consists of 13 residues. V lost 4 bases to trimming and J lost 7 bases, with 12 bases between them. The CDR3 coding sequence is TGTGCCACCAGTGACCCTCGCTGGGGGACCCAGTACTTC. This codes for CATSDPRWGTQYF.

This clonotype was counted only a few times. The V and J genes are TRBV4-1 and TRBJ2-3, with 8 bases fitting TRBD1. The CDR3 length is 16 residues. CDR1 is MGHRA and CDR2 is YSYEKL in the germline V gene. V shed 1 base and J 1 base; nucleotides not matched to a gene: 4. The CDR3 bases are TGCGCCAGCAGCCAAGGTACGGGACAGGGCACAGATACGCAGTATTTT. This gives the protein CASSQGTGQGTDTQYF.

This clonotype was seen more than once but under ten times. The chain uses TRBV20-1 and TRBJ1-6; a weak D match, TRBD1 (6 bases). V lost 1 base and J lost 7, with 20 bases in between. Germline V gene data show CDR1 as DFQATT and CDR2 as SNEGSKA (reference sequence). The CDR3 contains 17 residues. The CDR3 DNA follows: TGCAGTGCTAGAGCTAAAAGTGCACAGGGTCGAAATTCACCCCTCCACTTT. Translated, it gives CSARAKSAQGRNSPLHF.

The chain has TRBV20-1 and TRBJ2-5; D could derive from TRBD1 or TRBD2 (5 bases each). Germline-derived CDR1 and CDR2 are DFQATT and SNEGSKA (reference sequence). V gave up 1 base and J gave up 5 bases, with 17 bases separating them. The CDR3 has 15 amino acids. The CDR3 DNA reads as TGCAGTGCTAGAGTACCAGGGACGTTAGGGGAGACCCAGTACTTC. It encodes CSARVPGTLGETQYF.

The chain couples TRBV19 to TRBJ2-1; the D gene is possibly TRBD2 (5 bases). This CDR3 contains 14 residues. Germline V gene data show CDR1 as LNHDA and CDR2 as SQIVND (reference sequence). Trimming took 5 bases from V and 6 from J, leaving 14 bases between them. The CDR3 sequence is CASSAWTESNEQFF. The CDR3, as DNA: TGTGCCAGTAGTGCGTGGACTGAAAGCAATGAGCAGTTCTTC.

This clonotype has only a few counts. The chain recombines TRBV7-2 with TRBJ2-7; D perhaps matches TRBD1 (6 bases). The CDR3 has 13 amino acids. Germline V gene sequence: CDR1 SGHTA, CDR2 FQGNSA. The V end lost 4 bases, the J end lost 6 bases, and 13 bases lay between the germline ends. The CDR3 nucleotides are TGTGCCAGCAGCTCAGGACAGACCTCCGAGCAGTACTTC. This sequence encodes CASSSGQTSEQYF.

The rearrangement uses TRBV5-1 and TRBJ2-7; tentatively, D is TRBD2 (5 bases). The CDR3 extends over 14 amino acids. Per the germline V gene, CDR1 is SGHRS and CDR2 is YFSETQ. V lost 4 bases to trimming and J lost 4 bases, with 15 bases between them. The CDR3 loop reads CASSQEGKVYEQYF. In DNA, the CDR3 is TGCGCCAGCAGCCAAGAGGGCAAAGTTTACGAGCAGTACTTC. Full variable domain (remainder filled in from reference TRBV5-1 and TRBJ2-7): KAGVTQTPRYLIKTRGQQVTLSCSPISGHRSVSWYQQTPGQGLQFLFEYFSETQRNKGNFPGRFSGRQFSNSRSEMNVSTLELGDSALYLCASSQEGKVYEQYFGPGTRLTVT.

The chain has TRBV25-1 and TRBJ1-2, with D unclear. Per germline, CDR1 MGHDK and CDR2 SYGVNS. V was shortened by 6 bases and J by 4 bases, with 9 bases between the two germline ends. The CDR3 has 12 residues. The CDR3 region has the DNA TGTGCCAGCAGAGGCGGTGGCTATGGCTACACCTTC. It codes for CASRGGGYGYTF.

There are many counts of this clonotype. The V gene is TRBV3-1, the J gene TRBJ2-1; TRBD2 matches at 12 bases. Per the germline V gene, CDR1 is LGHDT and CDR2 is YNNKEL (reference sequence). The CDR3 covers 16 residues. J gave up 7 bases and V 1 base, and 5 bases lay outside the gene matches. The DNA of the CDR3 is TGTGCCAGCAGCCAAGGACTAGCGGGAGTATATAATGAGCAGTTCTTC. As protein: CASSQGLAGVYNEQFF.

This clonotype has just a few counts. The J gene is TRBJ2-7, the V gene TRBV3-1; maybe TRBD1 (5 bases). Trimming stripped 3 bases from V and 3 bases from J, with 9 bases between. Germline CDR1 is LGHDT and CDR2 is YNNKEL (reference sequence). CDR3 length: 13 amino acids. The CDR3 coding sequence is TGTGCCAGCAGCCAGGGAAGGGGCTACGAGCAGTACTTC. Translating it yields CASSQGRGYEQYF.

At least ten counts were recorded for this clonotype. The CDR3 protein is CASAGTDKNIQYF. The CDR3 DNA is TGCGCCAGCGCCGGGACCGATAAAAACATTCAGTACTTC. The chain combines TRBV5-1 with TRBJ2-4; D tentatively reads TRBD1 or TRBD2 (5 bases each). Trimming shortened V by 7 bases and J by 4 bases, and 12 bases separated the two germline ends. Germline-derived CDR1 and CDR2 are SGHRS and YFSETQ. The CDR3 length is 13 residues.

V is TRBV7-6 and J is TRBJ2-7; D not certain. Per the germline V gene, CDR1 is SGHVS and CDR2 is FNYEAQ. Trimming shortened V by 3 bases and J by 3 bases, and 9 bases separated the two germline ends. This CDR3 comprises 13 residues. The CDR3 sequence: CASSLELSYEQYF. CDR3 coding DNA: TGTGCCAGCAGCTTGGAGCTAAGCTACGAGCAGTACTTC.

This clonotype showed up many times. The V and J genes are TRBV2 and TRBJ2-1; TRBD1 matches at 8 bases. Unmatched junction bases numbered 4, after V lost 7 bases and J lost 5 bases. The CDR3 runs to 13 residues. Germline V lookup: CDR1 SNHLY, CDR2 FYNNEI. The DNA of the CDR3 is TGTGCCAGCACCGCGGACAGGGACAATGAGCAGTTCTTC. This sequence encodes CASTADRDNEQFF.

V is TRBV6-1 and J is TRBJ2-5; 12 nucleotides line up with TRBD2. Germline V gives CDR1 MNHNS, CDR2 SASEGT. The CDR3 totals 14 residues. Germline trimming cut 6 bases from V and 6 bases from J; bases unmatched to any gene: 5. The CDR3, as DNA: TGTGCCAGCAGGCTAGCGGGAGGGCCGAAGACCCAGTACTTC. Its translation: CASRLAGGPKTQYF.